These 18 T cell receptor beta chains originate from one sample sequenced in a study of a mutant IDH1 vaccine in newly diagnosed glioma (dated by TCRdb to the early 2020s). According to the study, the label for this sample's time point signals: baseline, week 1 (first vaccination visit). The sample's treatment or condition label is to be understood as: pre-vaccination baseline after standard-of-care therapy. Library generation was performed with the immunoSEQ multiplex PCR assay. TCRdb mirrors the immuneACCESS table, restricted to in-frame sequences. Some clones are absent from its copies; in checked studies, under half trace to an unresolved V gene, and the reason for the others is unknown. Here the sample has about 59,000 clones; around 92% occur a single time. 2.6% of the sample comes from the top ten. The sample was PBMCs, taken from a glioma patient treated with radiotherapy, temozolomide or both. These receptors were taken from a man between 45 and 60 years old with glioma.

J is TRBJ1-2 and V is TRBV5-4; 10 nucleotides align to TRBD1. Germline V CDR1 and CDR2: SGHNT, YYREEE (reference sequence). Trimming cost V 0 bases and J 2 bases; bases outside gene matches: 4. The length of the CDR3 is 16 residues. The DNA of the CDR3 is TGTGCCAGCAGCTTGGGACAGGGGGCGGTAAACTATGGCTACACCTTC. It encodes CASSLGQGAVNYGYTF.

The V and J genes are TRBV30 and TRBJ2-4; 8 nucleotides line up with TRBD1. V was pared by 2 bases and J by 9 bases, with 12 bases of the junction left unmatched. The CDR3 contains 15 residues. Germline V gene data show CDR1 as GTSNPN and CDR2 as SVGIG (reference sequence). The CDR3 region is CAWSTRGRASFIQYF. The CDR3 DNA reads TGTGCCTGGAGTACCAGGGGGCGTGCCTCGTTCATTCAGTACTTC.

This clone was recorded only once. This chain uses TRBV19 with TRBJ2-3; possible D gene TRBD1, 6 bases. Germline CDR1 and CDR2: LNHDA and SQIVND (reference sequence). V lost 3 bases and J lost 4, with 14 bases in between. The CDR3 has 15 residues. DNA for the CDR3: TGTGCCAGTAGTATGGGGGCCGAAGTAGCAGATACGCAGTATTTT. This translates into CASSMGAEVADTQYF.

The rearrangement links TRBV6-6 to TRBJ2-1; 7 bases align to TRBD1. CDR1 is MNHNY, CDR2 SVGAGI, per germline (reference sequence). There are 13 residues in the CDR3. The J segment lost 9 bases and the V segment lost 5 bases, leaving 7 bases of the junction unmatched. CDR3 protein: CASSEIGGSEQFF. The CDR3 DNA sequence: TGTGCCAGCAGTGAGATAGGGGGCTCTGAGCAGTTCTTC.

The V and J genes are TRBV6-6 and TRBJ2-7; D unresolved. Trimming stripped 6 bases from V and 0 bases from J, with 15 bases between. The CDR3 has 15 amino acids. Germline CDR1 is MNHNY and CDR2 is SVGAGI (reference sequence). The CDR3 reads CASRQRYANSYEQYF. CDR3 nucleotides: TGTGCCAGCAGACAAAGGTATGCCAACTCCTACGAGCAGTACTTC.

This clone was recorded once. A junction boundary mismatches the germline segment, possibly from a read error. The CDR3 is CASSFGQGDEQYF. The CDR3 bases are TGTGCTAGCAGCTTCGGACAGGGGGACGAGCAGTACTTC. The chain links TRBV7-7 to TRBJ2-7; 10 bases are shared with TRBD1. Germline lookup yields CDR1 SSHAT and CDR2 FNYEAQ (reference sequence). CDR3 size: 13 residues. The whole variable domain, remainder taken from reference TRBV7-7 and TRBJ2-7, is GAGVSQSPRYKVTKRGQDVTLRCDPISSHATLYWYQQALGQGPEFLTYFNYEAQPDKSGLPSDRFSAERPEGSISTLTIQRTEQRDSAMYRCASSFGQGDEQYFGPGTRLTVT.

This chain links TRBV6-5 with TRBJ2-7, with 10 bases aligning to TRBD1. This CDR3 has 14 amino acids. Unmatched junction bases numbered 2, after V lost 4 bases and J lost 2 bases. Germline CDR1 MNHEY, CDR2 SVGAGI. The CDR3: CASSWTGGPYEQYF. As DNA, the CDR3 is TGTGCCAGCAGTTGGACAGGGGGTCCCTACGAGCAGTACTTC.

CDR3 sequence (DNA): TGCAGCGTCGCGGGAGCTACAGGGTATGGCTACACCTTC. Translated, it gives CSVAGATGYGYTF. The chain couples TRBV29-1 to TRBJ1-2; tentatively, D is TRBD1 (6 bases). V gave up 6 bases and J gave up 5 bases, with 16 bases separating them. Germline CDR1 and CDR2: SQVTM and ANQGSEA. This CDR3 region has 13 residues.

V is TRBV5-1 and J is TRBJ2-7, with 7 bases that match TRBD2. The CDR3 is made up of 14 amino acids. Germline V gene data show CDR1 as SGHRS and CDR2 as YFSETQ. The V segment lost 9 bases and the J segment 4 bases; nucleotides outside the gene matches: 13. This chain's CDR3 is CANPHSASGYEQYF. CDR3 in DNA: TGCGCCAACCCCCACTCGGCTAGCGGATACGAGCAGTACTTC.

The chain employs TRBV27 and TRBJ1-2, with 12 bases lining up with TRBD1. The CDR3 runs 15 residues. In germline, CDR1 is MNHEY, CDR2 SMNVEV (reference sequence). V lost 5 bases and J lost 4; bases outside the gene matches: 5. This chain's CDR3 is CASSTGTGGFYGYTF. CDR3 DNA: TGTGCCAGCAGTACGGGGACAGGGGGCTTCTATGGCTACACCTTC.

V usage is TRBV6-6 and J usage is TRBJ2-7; 8 bases map to TRBD1. The CDR3 contains 14 residues. CDR1 MNHNY and CDR2 SVGAGI come from the germline V gene (reference sequence). With V trimmed by 4 bases and J by 2 bases, 4 bases remained unmatched. The CDR3 sequence: CASSWRQGPYEQYF. Written as DNA, the CDR3 is TGTGCCAGCAGTTGGCGACAGGGGCCCTACGAGCAGTACTTC.

The rearrangement uses TRBV5-6 and TRBJ2-7; TRBD1 matches at 10 bases. The ends lost 6 bases at V and 1 base at J; junction bases unmatched: 7. The CDR3 is 15 amino acids. Germline V gives CDR1 SGHDT, CDR2 YYEEEE. The CDR3 region is CASTNKGQGSYEQYF. CDR3 sequence (DNA): TGTGCCAGCACTAATAAGGGACAGGGGTCCTACGAGCAGTACTTC. Together with reference TRBV5-6 and TRBJ2-7, the CDR3 gives the full variable domain: DAGVTQSPTHLIKTRGQQVTLRCSPKSGHDTVSWYQQALGQGPQFIFQYYEEEERQRGNFPDRFSGHQFPNYSSELNVNALLLGDSALYLCASTNKGQGSYEQYFGPGTRLTVT.

This clone showed up just once. The chain uses TRBV6-4 and TRBJ2-2, with 8 bases matching TRBD1. CDR3 length equals 15 residues. After removal of 6 bases from V and 4 bases from J, the junction contained 7 bases not matched to a gene. Germline CDR1 MRHNA, CDR2 SNTAGT. CDR3 region: CASRVNTGGTGELFF. CDR3 bases: TGTGCCAGCAGAGTAAATACAGGGGGCACCGGGGAGCTGTTTTTT.

The genes are TRBV18 and TRBJ2-2, with D possibly TRBD1 on 6 matching bases. CDR3 length equals 17 residues. Trimming cost V 1 base and J 4 bases, with 16 bases left between them. Germline values: CDR1 KGHSH, CDR2 LQKENI. CDR3 nucleotides: TGTGCCAGCTCACCACAGTCCGTAGGACAGTTCACCGGGGAGCTGTTTTTT. Its translation is CASSPQSVGQFTGELFF.

The V call is TRBV5-4, the J call TRBJ2-6, with 8 bases fitting TRBD2. Trimming removed 2 bases from V and 4 bases from J; junction bases left unmatched: 8. The CDR3 length is 17 residues. Per the germline V gene, CDR1 is SGHNT and CDR2 is YYREEE (reference sequence). The CDR3 is CASSFGGGGRGANVLTF. The DNA of the CDR3 is TGTGCCAGCAGCTTCGGGGGGGGAGGGAGAGGGGCCAACGTCCTGACTTTC. Variable domain in full (rest from reference TRBV5-4 and TRBJ2-6): ETGVTQSPTHLIKTRGQQVTLRCSSQSGHNTVSWYQQALGQGPQFIFQYYREEENGRGNFPPRFSGLQFPNYSSELNVNALELDDSALYLCASSFGGGGRGANVLTFGAGSRLTVL.

CDR3 bases: TGCGCCAGCAGCCAAGAGACCACAGGGAAGAATGAGCAGTTCTTC. It codes for CASSQETTGKNEQFF. J is TRBJ2-1 and V is TRBV4-3, with D maybe TRBD1 (6 bases). V was shortened by 0 bases and J by 7 bases, with 13 bases between the two germline ends. Germline CDR1 LGHNA, CDR2 YSLEER. This CDR3 contains 15 residues.

The chain has TRBV5-1 and TRBJ1-2, with 8 bases that match TRBD1. Germline V lookup: CDR1 SGHRS, CDR2 YFSETQ. Trimming removed 0 bases from V and 8 bases from J; junction bases left unmatched: 6. CDR3 length: 14 amino acids. This chain's CDR3 is CASSLDRGVQGYTF. DNA of the CDR3: TGCGCCAGCAGCTTGGACAGGGGGGTGCAGGGCTACACCTTC.

This chain joins TRBV6-1 and TRBJ1-3; 7 bases agree with TRBD1. V dropped 9 bases and J dropped 2; count of bases not matched to a gene: 7. In germline, CDR1 is MNHNS, CDR2 SASEGT. The CDR3 runs to 14 residues. The CDR3 spells CARRTGRAGNTIYF. The CDR3 nucleotides are TGTGCCAGGCGGACAGGCCGAGCTGGAAACACCATATATTTT.